A single sample gave rise to the 8 T cell receptor beta chains below, sequenced in a study of T cell responses to AZD1222 COVID-19 vaccine. Sequencing used immunoSEQ multiplex PCR; TCRdb keeps in-frame clones, though not all of them. Among some 140,000 clones listed, 80% to 95% were seen once. The sample here was peripheral blood, taken 28 days after the second AZD1222 dose. The receptors were gathered from an adult who received the AZD1222 COVID-19 vaccine.

Of note for this clone: The germline gene is not matched at one end of the junction; a read error may be the cause. V gene TRBV7-7 combines with J gene TRBJ2-2; 7 bases agree with TRBD1. From germline, CDR1 is SSHAT and CDR2 FNYEAQ (reference sequence). There are 15 residues in the CDR3. The CDR3 nucleotides are TGTGCTAGCAGCTCCCGGGACAGAGCCAACGGGGAGCTGTTTTTT. Its protein product is CASSSRDRANGELFF.

The count of this clone is one. In DNA form, the CDR3 reads TGTGCCAGCAGCTTAGTTCAGGATGGCTACACCTTC. It translates to CASSLVQDGYTF. The chain has TRBV7-8 and TRBJ1-2; D is ambiguous. The CDR3 sequence is 12 residues long. The V gene's germline CDR1 is SGHVS and CDR2 FQNEAQ. Trimming stripped 1 base from V and 6 bases from J, with 6 bases between.

There are a few counts of this clone. This chain links TRBV2 with TRBJ1-3; D possibly corresponds to TRBD1 (6 bases). V was cut by 5 bases and J by 9 bases, with 17 bases left in between. The CDR3 runs 14 residues. The V gene's germline CDR1 is SNHLY and CDR2 FYNNEI. Written as DNA, the CDR3 is TGTGCCAGCAGTCCCAGACAGGTTGGATCCACCATATATTTT. It encodes CASSPRQVGSTIYF.

This chain joins TRBV11-2 and TRBJ2-4; TRBD1 matches 8 bases. CDR3 length: 14 residues. From germline, CDR1 is SGHAT and CDR2 FQNNGV. The V and J ends lost 2 bases and 9 bases, in that order; junction bases with no gene match: 6. The DNA for the CDR3 is TGTGCCAGCAGCTTATGGGCAGGGGGCCTCATTCAGTACTTC. Translated: CASSLWAGGLIQYF. Drawing the rest from reference TRBV11-2 and TRBJ2-4, the complete variable domain is EAGVAQSPRYKIIEKRQSVAFWCNPISGHATLYWYQQILGQGPKLLIQFQNNGVVDDSQLPKDRFSAERLKGVDSTLKIQPAKLEDSAVYLCASSLWAGGLIQYFGAGTRLSVL.

For the CDR3, the DNA is TGTGCCAGCACCCGGGGGAATTATAATTCACCCCTCCACTTT. The encoded protein is CASTRGNYNSPLHF. The chain carries TRBV2 and TRBJ1-6, with D perhaps matching TRBD1 (5 bases). The CDR3 has 14 residues. CDR1 is SNHLY and CDR2 is FYNNEI in the germline V gene. V gave up 7 bases and J gave up 4 bases, with 11 bases separating them.

The J gene is TRBJ1-1, the V gene TRBV11-3; D might be TRBD1 (6 bases). Trimming took 5 bases from V and 7 from J, leaving 17 bases between them. Germline CDR1 is SGHNT and CDR2 is YENEEA. The CDR3 spans 14 residues. The chain's CDR3 is CASSAQAGGNEAFF. Here the CDR3 DNA reads TGTGCCAGCAGCGCCCAAGCGGGGGGCAATGAAGCTTTCTTT.

The V call is TRBV3-1 (or the pseudogene TRBV3-2), the J call TRBJ1-5; D call uncertain. CDR1 is LGHDT, CDR2 YNNKEL, per germline (reference sequence). The CDR3 contains 14 residues. The ends were cut back, 0 bases at V and 4 bases at J, with 7 bases in the middle. CDR3 sequence (DNA): TGTGCCAGCAGCCAAGATACCATAAATCAGCCCCAGCATTTT. Its protein product is CASSQDTINQPQHF.

This rearrangement joins TRBV5-4 to TRBJ1-1; D is possibly TRBD1 (5 bases). The CDR3 length is 13 residues. V was cut by 1 base and J by 7 bases, with 11 bases left in between. The germline V gene encodes CDR1 SGHNT and CDR2 YYREEE (reference sequence). This CDR3 reads CASSLRQGVEAFF. In DNA, the CDR3 is TGTGCCAGCAGCTTGCGGCAGGGAGTTGAAGCTTTCTTT.